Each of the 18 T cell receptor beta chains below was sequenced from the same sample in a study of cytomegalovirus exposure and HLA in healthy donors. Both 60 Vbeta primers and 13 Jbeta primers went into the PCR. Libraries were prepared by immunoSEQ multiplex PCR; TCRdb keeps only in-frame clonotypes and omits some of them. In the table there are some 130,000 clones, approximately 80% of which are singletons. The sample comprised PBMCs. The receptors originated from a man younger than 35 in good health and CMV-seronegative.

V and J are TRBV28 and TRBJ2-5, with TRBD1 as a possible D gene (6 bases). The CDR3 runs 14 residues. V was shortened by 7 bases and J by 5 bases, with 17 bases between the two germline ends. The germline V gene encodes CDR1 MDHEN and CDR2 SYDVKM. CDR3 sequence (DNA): TGTGCCAGCACCCTACAGGGTTCGGCGGAGACCCAGTACTTC. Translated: CASTLQGSAETQYF.

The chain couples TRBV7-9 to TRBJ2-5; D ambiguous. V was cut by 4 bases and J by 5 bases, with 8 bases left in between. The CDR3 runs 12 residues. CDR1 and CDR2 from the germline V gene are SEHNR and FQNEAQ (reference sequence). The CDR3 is CASSYPEETQYF. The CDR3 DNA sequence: TGTGCCAGCAGCTACCCCGAGGAGACCCAGTACTTC. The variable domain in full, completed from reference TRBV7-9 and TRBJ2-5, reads DTGVSQNPRHKITKRGQNVTFRCDPISEHNRLYWYRQTLGQGPEFLTYFQNEAQLEKSRLLSDRFSAERPKGSFSTLEIQRTEQGDSAMYLCASSYPEETQYFGPGTRLLVL.

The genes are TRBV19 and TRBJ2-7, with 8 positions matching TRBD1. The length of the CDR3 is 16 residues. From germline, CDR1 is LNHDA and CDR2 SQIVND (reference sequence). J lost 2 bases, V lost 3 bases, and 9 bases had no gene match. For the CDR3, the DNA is TGTGCCAGTAGTATGCGAGGACAGGGACCAACCTACGAGCAGTACTTC. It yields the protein CASSMRGQGPTYEQYF.

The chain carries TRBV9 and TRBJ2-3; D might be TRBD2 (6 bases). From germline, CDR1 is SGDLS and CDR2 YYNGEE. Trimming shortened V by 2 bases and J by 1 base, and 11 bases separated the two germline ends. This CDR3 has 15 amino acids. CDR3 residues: CASSVSAGGTDTQYF. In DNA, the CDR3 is TGTGCCAGCAGCGTGTCAGCGGGTGGCACAGATACGCAGTATTTT.

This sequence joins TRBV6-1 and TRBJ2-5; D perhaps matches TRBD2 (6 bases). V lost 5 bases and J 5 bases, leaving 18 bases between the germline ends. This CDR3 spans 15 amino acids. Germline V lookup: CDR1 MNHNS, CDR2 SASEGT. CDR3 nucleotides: TGTGCCAGCAGTCTCACCGGGACTCTGGGGGAGACCCAGTACTTC. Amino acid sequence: CASSLTGTLGETQYF.

DNA for the CDR3: TGTGCCAGCAGCCTACGGGGAGCATCCGAGCAGTACGTC. Protein product: CASSLRGASEQYV. The gene calls are TRBV27 and TRBJ2-7, with a possible D match to TRBD2 (5 bases). The ends were cut back, 6 bases at V and 6 bases at J, with 15 bases in the middle. The CDR3 is 13 amino acids. Per the germline V gene, CDR1 is MNHEY and CDR2 is SMNVEV (reference sequence).

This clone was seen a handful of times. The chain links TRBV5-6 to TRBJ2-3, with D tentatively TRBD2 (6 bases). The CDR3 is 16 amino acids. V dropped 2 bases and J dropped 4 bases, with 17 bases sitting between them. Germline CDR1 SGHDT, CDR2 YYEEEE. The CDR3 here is CASSFSRASAADTQYF. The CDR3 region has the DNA TGTGCCAGCAGCTTCTCTAGGGCTAGCGCCGCAGATACGCAGTATTTT.

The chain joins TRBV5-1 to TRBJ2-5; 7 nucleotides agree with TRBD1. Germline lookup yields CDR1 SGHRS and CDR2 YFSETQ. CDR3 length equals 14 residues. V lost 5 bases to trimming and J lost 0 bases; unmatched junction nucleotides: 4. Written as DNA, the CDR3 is TGCGCCAGCAGGACGGGACAGTACCAAGAGACCCAGTACTTC. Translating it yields CASRTGQYQETQYF.

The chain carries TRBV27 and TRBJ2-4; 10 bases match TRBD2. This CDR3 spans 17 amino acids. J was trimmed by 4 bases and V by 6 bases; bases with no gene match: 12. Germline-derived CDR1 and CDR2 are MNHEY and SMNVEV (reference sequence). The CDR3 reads CASSNIIAGGTKNIQYF. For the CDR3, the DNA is TGTGCCAGCAGCAACATAATAGCGGGAGGAACGAAAAACATTCAGTACTTC.

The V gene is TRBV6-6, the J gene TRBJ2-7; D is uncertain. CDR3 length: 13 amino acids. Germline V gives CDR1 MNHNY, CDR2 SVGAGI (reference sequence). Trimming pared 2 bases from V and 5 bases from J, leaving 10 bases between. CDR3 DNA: TGTGCCAGCAGTTACATTGGCGGCGACGAGCAGTACTTC. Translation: CASSYIGGDEQYF.

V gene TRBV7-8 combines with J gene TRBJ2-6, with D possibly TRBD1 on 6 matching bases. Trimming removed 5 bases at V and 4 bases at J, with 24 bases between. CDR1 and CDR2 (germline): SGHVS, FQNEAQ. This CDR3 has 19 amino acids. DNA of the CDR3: TGTGCCAGCAGCGCATACAGGGTCACAAACTTCGGGGGGGCCAACGTCCTGACTTTC. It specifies CASSAYRVTNFGGANVLTF.

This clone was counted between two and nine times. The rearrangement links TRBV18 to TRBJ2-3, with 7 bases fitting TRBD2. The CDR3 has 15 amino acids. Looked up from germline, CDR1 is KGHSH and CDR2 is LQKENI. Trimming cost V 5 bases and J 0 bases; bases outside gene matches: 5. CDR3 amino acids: CASSTGTTSTDTQYF. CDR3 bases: TGTGCCAGCTCAACCGGGACTACTAGCACAGATACGCAGTATTTT.

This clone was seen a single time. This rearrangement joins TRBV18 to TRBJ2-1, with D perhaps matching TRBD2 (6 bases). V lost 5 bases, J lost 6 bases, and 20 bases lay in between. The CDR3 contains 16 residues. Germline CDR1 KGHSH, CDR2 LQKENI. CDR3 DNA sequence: TGTGCCAGCTCAGCTAAACTAGCAGGTGGAATCAATGAGCAGTTCTTC. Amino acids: CASSAKLAGGINEQFF.

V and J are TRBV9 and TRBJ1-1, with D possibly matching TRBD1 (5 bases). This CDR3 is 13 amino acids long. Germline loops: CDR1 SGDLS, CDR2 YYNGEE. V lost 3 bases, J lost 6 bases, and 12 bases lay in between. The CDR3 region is CASSAQGIAEAFF. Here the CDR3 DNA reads TGTGCCAGCAGCGCCCAGGGTATCGCTGAAGCTTTCTTT.

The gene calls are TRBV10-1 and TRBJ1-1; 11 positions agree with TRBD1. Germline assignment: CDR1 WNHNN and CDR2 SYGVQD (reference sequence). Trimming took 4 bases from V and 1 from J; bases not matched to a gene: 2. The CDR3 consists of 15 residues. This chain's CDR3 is CASSGTGGANTEAFF. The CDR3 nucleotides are TGCGCCAGCAGTGGGACAGGGGGCGCGAACACTGAAGCTTTCTTT.

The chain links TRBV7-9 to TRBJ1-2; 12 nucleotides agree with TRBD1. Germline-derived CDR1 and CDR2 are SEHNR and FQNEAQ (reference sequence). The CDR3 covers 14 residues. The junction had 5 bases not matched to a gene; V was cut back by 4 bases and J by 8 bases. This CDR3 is CASSYTGTGGGYTF. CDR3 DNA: TGTGCCAGCAGCTATACCGGGACAGGGGGCGGCTACACCTTC.

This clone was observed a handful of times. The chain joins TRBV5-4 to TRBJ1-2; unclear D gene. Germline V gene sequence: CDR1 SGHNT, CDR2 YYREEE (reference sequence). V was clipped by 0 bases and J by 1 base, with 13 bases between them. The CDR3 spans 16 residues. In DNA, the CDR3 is TGTGCCAGCAGCTTGGGGTCCAATCCTATTAACTATGGCTACACCTTC. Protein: CASSLGSNPINYGYTF.

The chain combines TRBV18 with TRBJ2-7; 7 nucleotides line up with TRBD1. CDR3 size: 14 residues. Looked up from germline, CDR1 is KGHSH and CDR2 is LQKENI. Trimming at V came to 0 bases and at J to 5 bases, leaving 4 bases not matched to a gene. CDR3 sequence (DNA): TGTGCCAGCTCACCACCCACAGGGGAAGACGAGCAGTACTTC. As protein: CASSPPTGEDEQYF.